One and the same sample provided the 3 T cell receptor beta chains below, sequenced in a study of T cell repertoires in cytomegalovirus infection. MiXCR was run by TCRdb on the reads, yielding one entry per CDR3 protein. The repertoire has around 210,000 distinct CDR3 sequences, around 6.2% of them found once; the top ten carry about 6.3%. The sequenced material came from PBMCs. Receptors originate from a human donor in good health (CMV status not recorded). Some clones in this sample may be carry-over from other donors' samples.

This clonotype has a count of ten or more. This rearrangement joins TRBV6-5 to TRBJ2-7; no clear D. CDR1 and CDR2 from the germline V gene are MNHEY and SVGAGI. The ends were cut back, 4 bases at V and 2 bases at J, with 9 bases in the middle. The CDR3 spans 13 residues. The CDR3 loop is CASSSGPPYEQYF. The CDR3 region has the DNA TGTGCCAGCAGTTCCGGGCCCCCCTACGAGCAGTACTTC.

In its sample, this clonotype was seen many times. V is TRBV7-2 and J is TRBJ1-1; D gene ambiguous. CDR3 length: 15 amino acids. V was clipped by 1 base and J by 5 bases, with 14 bases between them. The V gene's germline CDR1 is SGHTA and CDR2 FQGNSA. In nucleotides, the CDR3 is TGTGCCAGCAGCTTAGGTGGCTGGCCAAAAACTGAAGCTTTCTTT. It translates to CASSLGGWPKTEAFF.

At least ten counts were recorded for this clonotype. The rearrangement uses TRBV25-1 and TRBJ2-7; weak D call: TRBD2 (6 bases). The V gene lost 3 bases and the J gene lost 5 bases, with 14 bases spanning the gap. The germline V gene has CDR1 MGHDK and CDR2 SYGVNS. The CDR3 loop spans 14 amino acids. CDR3 sequence reads: CASSEIGAGNEQYF. In DNA, the CDR3 is TGTGCCAGCAGTGAGATTGGTGCGGGGAACGAGCAGTACTTC.